This T cell receptor (beta chain) was identified in a study of CD8 T cells in ankylosing spondylitis. As for this clonotype: Its specificity is unknown.

Quantitative 5'-RACE with molecular barcodes produced the TCR beta libraries. TCRdb passed the 5' RACE reads through MiXCR, listing each CDR3 protein once. The table lists about 260,000 distinct CDR3 sequences, around 19% of them singletons, with less than 9.5% in the top ten. General study points: According to the report, clones linked to the disease were significantly enriched in matched synovial fluid samples taken from ankylosing spondylitis patients.

CDR3 length: 13 amino acids. Trimming cost V 7 bases and J 10 bases, with 19 bases left between them. The clonotype was recovered from a male donor with ankylosing spondylitis or in good health (not recorded which). The gene calls are TRBV12-3 or TRBV12-4 and TRBJ1-1, with a tentative D call TRBD1 (6 bases). The specimen was blood, either unsorted or a sorted T cell fraction (not recorded which). The CDR3 sequence: CASTSKAGDRAFF. The CDR3 region has the DNA TGTGCCAGCACCAGCAAAGCAGGGGATAGAGCTTTCTTT.